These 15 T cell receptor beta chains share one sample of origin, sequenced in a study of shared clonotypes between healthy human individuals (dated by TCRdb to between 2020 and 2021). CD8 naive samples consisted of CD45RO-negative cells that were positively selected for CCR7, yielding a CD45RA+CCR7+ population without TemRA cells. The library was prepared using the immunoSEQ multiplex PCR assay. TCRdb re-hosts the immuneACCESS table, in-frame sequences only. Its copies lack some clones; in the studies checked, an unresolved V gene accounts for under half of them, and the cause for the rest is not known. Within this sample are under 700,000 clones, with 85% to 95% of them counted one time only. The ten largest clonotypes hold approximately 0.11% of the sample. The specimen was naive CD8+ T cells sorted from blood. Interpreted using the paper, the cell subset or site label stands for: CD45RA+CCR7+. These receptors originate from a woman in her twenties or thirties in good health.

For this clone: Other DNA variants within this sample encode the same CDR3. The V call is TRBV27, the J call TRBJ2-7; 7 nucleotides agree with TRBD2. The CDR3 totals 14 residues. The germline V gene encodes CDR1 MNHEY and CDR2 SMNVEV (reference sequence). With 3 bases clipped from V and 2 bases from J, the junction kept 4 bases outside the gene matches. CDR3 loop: CASSLSSGTYEQYF. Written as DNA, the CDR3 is TGTGCCAGCAGTTTGTCTAGCGGAACCTACGAGCAGTACTTC.

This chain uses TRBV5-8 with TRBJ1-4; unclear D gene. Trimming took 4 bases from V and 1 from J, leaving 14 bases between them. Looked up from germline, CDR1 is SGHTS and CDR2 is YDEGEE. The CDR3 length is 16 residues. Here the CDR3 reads CASSTDLQLTNEKLFF. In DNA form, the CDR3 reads TGTGCCAGCAGCACGGATTTACAACTAACTAATGAAAAACTGTTTTTT.

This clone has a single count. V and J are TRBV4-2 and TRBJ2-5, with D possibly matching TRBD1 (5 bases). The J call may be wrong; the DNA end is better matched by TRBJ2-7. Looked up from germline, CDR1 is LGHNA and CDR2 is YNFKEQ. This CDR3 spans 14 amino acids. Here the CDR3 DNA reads TGTGCCAGCAGCCCCGATCTGACAGATTACGAGCAGTACTTC. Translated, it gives CASSPDLTDYEQYF.

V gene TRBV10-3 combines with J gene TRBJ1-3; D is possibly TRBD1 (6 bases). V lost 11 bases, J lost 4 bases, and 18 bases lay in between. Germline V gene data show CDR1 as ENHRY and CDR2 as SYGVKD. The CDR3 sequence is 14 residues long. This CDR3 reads CAAKEGGSGNTIYF. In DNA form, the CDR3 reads TGTGCCGCCAAGGAGGGGGGGTCCGGAAACACCATATATTTT.

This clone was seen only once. CDR3 bases: TGTGCCAGCAAACGCGGGGGGCGAGATGAAAAACTGTTTTTT. Amino acid sequence: CASKRGGRDEKLFF. This chain uses TRBV2 with TRBJ1-4, with D tentatively TRBD1 (6 bases). The CDR3 runs to 14 residues. V lost 7 bases to trimming and J lost 6 bases, with 15 bases between them. The germline V gene has CDR1 SNHLY and CDR2 FYNNEI.

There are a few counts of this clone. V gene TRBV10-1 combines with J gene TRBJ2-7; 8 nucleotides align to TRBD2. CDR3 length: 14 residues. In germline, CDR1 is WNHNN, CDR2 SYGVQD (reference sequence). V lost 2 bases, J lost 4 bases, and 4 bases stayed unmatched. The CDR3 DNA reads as TGCGCCAGCAGTGAGATGGGCGGGGGGTACGAGCAGTACTTC. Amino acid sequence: CASSEMGGGYEQYF.

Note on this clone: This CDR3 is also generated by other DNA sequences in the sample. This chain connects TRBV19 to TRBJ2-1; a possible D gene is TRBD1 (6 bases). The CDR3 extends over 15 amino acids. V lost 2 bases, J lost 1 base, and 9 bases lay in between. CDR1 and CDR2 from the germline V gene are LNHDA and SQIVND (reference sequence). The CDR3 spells CASSISQGSYNEQFF. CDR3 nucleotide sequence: TGTGCCAGTAGTATATCTCAGGGGTCCTACAATGAGCAGTTCTTC. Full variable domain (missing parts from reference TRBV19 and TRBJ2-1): DGGITQSPKYLFRKEGQNVTLSCEQNLNHDAMYWYRQDPGQGLRLIYYSQIVNDFQKGDIAEGYSVSREKKESFPLTVTSAQKNPTAFYLCASSISQGSYNEQFFGPGTRLTVL.

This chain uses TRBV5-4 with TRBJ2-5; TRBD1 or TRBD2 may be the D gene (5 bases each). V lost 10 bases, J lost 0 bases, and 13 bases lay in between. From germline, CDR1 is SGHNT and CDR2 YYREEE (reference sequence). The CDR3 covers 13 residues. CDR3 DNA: TGTGCCGGCACCCGGGACCACCAAGAGACCCAGTACTTC. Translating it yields CAGTRDHQETQYF.

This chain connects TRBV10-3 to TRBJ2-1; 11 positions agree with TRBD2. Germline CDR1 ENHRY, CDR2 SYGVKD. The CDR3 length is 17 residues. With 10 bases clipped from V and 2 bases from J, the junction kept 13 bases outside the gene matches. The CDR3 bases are TGTGCCACCTCTTTGGGACTAGCGGCTGTTACCTACAATGAGCAGTTCTTC. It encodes CATSLGLAAVTYNEQFF.

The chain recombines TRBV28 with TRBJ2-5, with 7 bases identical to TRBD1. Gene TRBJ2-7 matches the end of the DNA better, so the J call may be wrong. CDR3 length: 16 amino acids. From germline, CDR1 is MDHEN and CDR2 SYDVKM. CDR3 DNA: TGTGCCAGCAGTTCTCCCGTAGGGACAGCGACCTACGAGCAGTACTTC. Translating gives CASSSPVGTATYEQYF.

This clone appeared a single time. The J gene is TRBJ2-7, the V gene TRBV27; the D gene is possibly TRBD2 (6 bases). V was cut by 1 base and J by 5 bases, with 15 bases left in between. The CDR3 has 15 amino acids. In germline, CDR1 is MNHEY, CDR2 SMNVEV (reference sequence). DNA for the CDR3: TGTGCCAGCAGTTTATTCGGTGGAGGGGTACACGAGCAGTACTTC. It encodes CASSLFGGGVHEQYF.

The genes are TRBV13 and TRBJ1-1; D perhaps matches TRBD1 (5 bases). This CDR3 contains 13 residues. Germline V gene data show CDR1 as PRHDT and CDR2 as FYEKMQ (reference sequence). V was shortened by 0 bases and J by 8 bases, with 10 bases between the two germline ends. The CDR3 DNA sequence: TGTGCCAGCAGCTTAGGCAGGGCCCGCGAAGCTTTCTTT. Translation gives CASSLGRAREAFF.

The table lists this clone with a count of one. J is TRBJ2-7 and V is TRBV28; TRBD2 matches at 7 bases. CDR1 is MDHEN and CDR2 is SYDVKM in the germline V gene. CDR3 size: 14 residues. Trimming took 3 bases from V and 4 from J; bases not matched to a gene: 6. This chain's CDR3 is CASSLGQGGYEQYF. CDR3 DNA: TGTGCCAGCAGTTTGGGCCAGGGAGGGTACGAGCAGTACTTC.

CDR3: CASSLDTSGYTF. Here the CDR3 DNA reads TGTGCCAGCAGCTTAGATACATCTGGCTACACCTTC. The chain employs TRBV7-9 and TRBJ1-2; D is unclear. CDR1 is SEHNR, CDR2 FQNEAQ, per germline (reference sequence). The length of the CDR3 is 12 residues. V was pared by 1 base and J by 7 bases, with 7 bases between.

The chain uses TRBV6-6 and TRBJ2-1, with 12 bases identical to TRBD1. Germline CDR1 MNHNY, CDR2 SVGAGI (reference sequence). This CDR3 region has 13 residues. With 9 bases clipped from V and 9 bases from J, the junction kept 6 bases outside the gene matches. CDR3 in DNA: TGTGCCAGTTCGGGGACAGGGGGCTTTGAGCAGTTCTTC. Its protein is CASSGTGGFEQFF.